Listed here are 26 T cell receptor beta chains from one sample, sequenced in a study of CD8 T cells in Susac syndrome. RNA in amounts of roughly 0.5 to 1 ug was reverse transcribed with random hexamers. TCRdb ran MiXCR on the immunoSEQ multiplex PCR reads and lists one entry per CDR3 protein. The sample lists 100,000 to 150,000 distinct CDR3 sequences, around 94% occurring once. The sample taken for sequencing was CD8+ T cells from PBMCs. The receptors were sampled from a human donor with Susac syndrome.

The V and J genes are TRBV5-1 and TRBJ1-1; D might be TRBD1 (5 bases). Germline CDR1 SGHRS, CDR2 YFSETQ. The CDR3 totals 15 residues. The V gene lost 0 bases and the J gene lost 1 base, with 10 bases spanning the gap. In DNA, the CDR3 is TGCGCCAGCAGCTTGGCCCCTGGGGGGAACACTGAAGCTTTCTTT. Encoded protein: CASSLAPGGNTEAFF. Looking up the rest from reference TRBV5-1 and TRBJ1-1 gives the full variable domain: KAGVTQTPRYLIKTRGQQVTLSCSPISGHRSVSWYQQTPGQGLQFLFEYFSETQRNKGNFPGRFSGRQFSNSRSEMNVSTLELGDSALYLCASSLAPGGNTEAFFGQGTRLTVV.

The chain couples TRBV27 to TRBJ2-7; 10 nucleotides match TRBD2. This CDR3 has 12 amino acids. J gave up 7 bases and V 6 bases, and 3 bases lay outside the gene matches. The germline V gene encodes CDR1 MNHEY and CDR2 SMNVEV (reference sequence). The CDR3 loop reads CASRGLAEEQYF. CDR3 nucleotides: TGTGCCAGCAGAGGACTAGCGGAGGAGCAGTACTTC.

The V and J genes are TRBV30 and TRBJ2-3; 7 positions agree with TRBD1. The CDR3 length is 12 residues. V lost 8 bases to trimming and J lost 0 bases; unmatched junction nucleotides: 2. The germline V gene has CDR1 GTSNPN and CDR2 SVGIG (reference sequence). CDR3 coding DNA: TGTGCCGGGACAGATAGCACAGATACGCAGTATTTT. It codes for CAGTDSTDTQYF.

The chain links TRBV15 to TRBJ2-5; D may be TRBD1 (6 bases). This CDR3 region has 13 residues. V shed 8 bases and J shed 2 bases, with 12 bases lying between them. Germline CDR1 is LNHNV and CDR2 is YYDKDF (reference sequence). The CDR3 DNA sequence: TGTGCCACCCAAACAGGGAAACAAGAGACCCAGTACTTC. Protein: CATQTGKQETQYF.

This chain links TRBV9 with TRBJ1-6; D unresolved. This CDR3 is built from 13 residues. The V end lost 4 bases, the J end lost 8 bases, and 10 bases lay between the germline ends. Germline CDR1 reads SGDLS; CDR2 reads YYNGEE. CDR3 sequence reads: CASSPMDYSPLHF. In DNA, the CDR3 is TGTGCCAGCAGCCCGATGGACTATTCACCCCTCCACTTT.

This rearrangement joins TRBV28 to TRBJ1-2; 9 positions agree with TRBD1. Germline V gene data show CDR1 as MDHEN and CDR2 as SYDVKM. With 5 bases clipped from V and 7 bases from J, the junction kept 11 bases outside the gene matches. The CDR3 is made up of 15 amino acids. The CDR3 sequence is CASSLLQGAAGGYTF. The CDR3 DNA is TGTGCCAGCAGTCTGTTACAGGGGGCAGCCGGTGGCTACACCTTC.

The CDR3 protein is CAIPPLGPYNEQFF. CDR3 bases: TGTGCCATCCCCCCTCTCGGGCCCTACAATGAGCAGTTCTTC. This rearrangement joins TRBV2 to TRBJ2-1; D unclear. Trimming cost V 10 bases and J 2 bases, with 15 bases left between them. This CDR3 spans 14 amino acids. From germline, CDR1 is SNHLY and CDR2 FYNNEI.

The chain is built from TRBV9 and TRBJ2-7; D is perhaps TRBD1 (6 bases). The CDR3 is 15 amino acids. Trimming pared 0 bases from V and 4 bases from J, leaving 14 bases between. Germline V lookup: CDR1 SGDLS, CDR2 YYNGEE. The CDR3 DNA follows: TGTGCCAGCAGCGTAGGAGCTGGGGGCACATACGAGCAGTACTTC. It yields the protein CASSVGAGGTYEQYF.

The chain couples TRBV30 to TRBJ2-2; no firm D call. Germline V CDR1 and CDR2: GTSNPN, SVGIG (reference sequence). The CDR3 spans 14 residues. Trimming stripped 4 bases from V and 4 bases from J, with 13 bases between. CDR3 in DNA: TGTGCCTGGACCCCCAGCGAGCCCACCGGGGAGCTGTTTTTT. Its protein is CAWTPSEPTGELFF.

The V and J genes are TRBV10-3 and TRBJ2-7; no definite D call. Germline V gene lookup returns CDR1 ENHRY and CDR2 SYGVKD. CDR3 length: 14 amino acids. V was shortened by 0 bases and J by 1 base, with 7 bases between the two germline ends. CDR3 loop: CAISESDGSYEQYF. Written as DNA, the CDR3 is TGTGCCATCAGTGAGTCGGACGGATCCTACGAGCAGTACTTC.

This clonotype was detected once. This sequence joins TRBV5-1 and TRBJ2-3; 9 bases agree with TRBD2. Looked up from germline, CDR1 is SGHRS and CDR2 is YFSETQ. The CDR3 runs to 16 residues. J lost 3 bases, V lost 1 base, and 6 bases had no gene match. The CDR3 protein is CASSLQGSGSTDTQYF. Here the CDR3 DNA reads TGCGCCAGCAGCTTGCAAGGTAGCGGGAGTACAGATACGCAGTATTTT.

This chain joins TRBV29-1 and TRBJ2-7, with TRBD1 matching 8 bases. Looked up from germline, CDR1 is SQVTM and CDR2 is ANQGSEA. V lost 6 bases, J lost 2 bases, and 3 bases stayed unmatched. This CDR3 is built from 12 residues. The CDR3 DNA is TGCAGCGTACGACAGGGGACCTACGAGCAGTACTTC. It yields the protein CSVRQGTYEQYF.

The chain has TRBV11-2 and TRBJ1-1, with D tentatively TRBD1 (5 bases). Trimming removed 5 bases at V and 0 bases at J, with 13 bases between. Per germline, CDR1 SGHAT and CDR2 FQNNGV. The CDR3 is 15 amino acids. The CDR3 region has the DNA TGTGCCAGCAGCGGCCCGCGGACAATGAACACTGAAGCTTTCTTT. This codes for CASSGPRTMNTEAFF.

The CDR3 DNA reads as TGTGCCACCAGTGCCCCGGACGGTTACGGGACCCAGTACTTC. It specifies CATSAPDGYGTQYF. The rearrangement joins TRBV24-1 to TRBJ2-5; the D is unclear. Germline V gene lookup returns CDR1 KGHDR and CDR2 SFDVKD. The V end lost 5 bases, the J end lost 7 bases, and 16 bases lay between the germline ends. CDR3 length equals 14 residues.

This chain uses TRBV4-1 with TRBJ2-7; D ambiguous. Germline values: CDR1 MGHRA, CDR2 YSYEKL. This CDR3 is 12 amino acids long. Trimming stripped 4 bases from V and 6 bases from J, with 10 bases between. The CDR3 DNA follows: TGCGCCAGCAGCCCAGAAGGTACCGAGCAGTACTTC. Its protein product is CASSPEGTEQYF.

The rearrangement links TRBV28 to TRBJ2-5; 7 bases agree with TRBD1. J gave up 1 base and V 2 bases, and 10 bases lay outside the gene matches. CDR1 MDHEN and CDR2 SYDVKM come from the germline V gene. CDR3 length equals 17 residues. The DNA of the CDR3 is TGTGCCAGCAGTTTAAGTTTCGTGACAGGGATCCAAGAGACCCAGTACTTC. It is translated as CASSLSFVTGIQETQYF.

The chain has TRBV12-3 or TRBV12-4 and TRBJ2-3, with TRBD2 matching over 9 bases. Unmatched junction bases numbered 6, after V lost 7 bases and J lost 4 bases. This CDR3 is 14 amino acids long. The CDR3 spells CASTTSGAADTQYF. The CDR3 nucleotides are TGTGCCAGCACGACTAGCGGAGCGGCAGATACGCAGTATTTT.

V is TRBV2 and J is TRBJ2-5; 7 nucleotides align to TRBD2. The junction had 9 bases not matched to a gene; V was cut back by 4 bases and J by 1 base. This CDR3 has 16 amino acids. The V gene's germline CDR1 is SNHLY and CDR2 FYNNEI. CDR3 loop: CASSGLTSSSQETQYF. CDR3 sequence (DNA): TGTGCCAGCAGTGGCTTGACTAGCAGTAGCCAAGAGACCCAGTACTTC.

This clonotype was found a few times. This rearrangement joins TRBV6-4 to TRBJ2-6; D might be TRBD1 (5 bases). Trimming removed 5 bases at V and 0 bases at J, with 5 bases between. This CDR3 is built from 14 residues. The germline gives CDR1 MRHNA, CDR2 SNTAGT. The CDR3 coding sequence is TGTGCCAGCAGTCAGGGCTCTGGGGCCAACGTCCTGACTTTC. This codes for CASSQGSGANVLTF.

This clonotype has only a few counts. This chain uses TRBV9 with TRBJ2-7; TRBD2 matches at 14 bases. Germline V lookup: CDR1 SGDLS, CDR2 YYNGEE. Unmatched junction bases numbered 4, after V lost 4 bases and J lost 1 base. The CDR3 totals 16 residues. The CDR3 here is CASSPRLAGGSYEQYF. The DNA of the CDR3 is TGTGCCAGCAGCCCCCGACTAGCGGGAGGGTCCTACGAGCAGTACTTC.

The chain uses TRBV15 and TRBJ2-1; no clear D gene. The V gene lost 0 bases and the J gene lost 10 bases, with 10 bases spanning the gap. Germline CDR1 reads LNHNV; CDR2 reads YYDKDF (reference sequence). This CDR3 region has 13 residues. Written as DNA, the CDR3 is TGTGCCACCAGCAGAGATACCCCCTACGAGCAGTTCTTC. Amino acids: CATSRDTPYEQFF. Variable domain in full (rest from reference TRBV15 and TRBJ2-1): DAMVIQNPRYQVTQFGKPVTLSCSQTLNHNVMYWYQQKSSQAPKLLFHYYDKDFNNEADTPDNFQSRRPNTSFCFLDIRSPGLGDTAMYLCATSRDTPYEQFFGPGTRLTVL.

The chain links TRBV15 to TRBJ2-7; D possibly uses TRBD1 or TRBD2 (5 bases each). V was shortened by 6 bases and J by 2 bases, with 14 bases between the two germline ends. The germline V gene encodes CDR1 LNHNV and CDR2 YYDKDF (reference sequence). This CDR3 has 14 amino acids. DNA of the CDR3: TGTGCCACCAGGGGAGACAGTTACCCCTACGAGCAGTACTTC. Translation gives CATRGDSYPYEQYF.

CDR3 sequence reads: CASSQDGGFREGHSEAFF. The CDR3 coding sequence is TGTGCCAGCAGCCAAGATGGGGGCTTTAGGGAAGGACATAGTGAAGCTTTCTTT. J is TRBJ1-1 and V is TRBV3-1, with D possibly TRBD1 on 6 matching bases. Germline V gene data show CDR1 as LGHDT and CDR2 as YNNKEL (reference sequence). Trimming pared 0 bases from V and 7 bases from J, leaving 24 bases between. This CDR3 has 18 residues.

The chain uses TRBV19 and TRBJ2-4; possible D gene TRBD1, 6 bases. This CDR3 region has 15 residues. The germline V and J ends were trimmed by 3 bases and 5 bases, with 14 bases remaining between them. Germline V gives CDR1 LNHDA, CDR2 SQIVND (reference sequence). The CDR3 region is CASSISAGVENIQYF. The CDR3 coding sequence is TGTGCCAGTAGTATCTCAGCAGGGGTCGAAAACATTCAGTACTTC. Looking up the rest from reference TRBV19 and TRBJ2-4 gives the full variable domain: DGGITQSPKYLFRKEGQNVTLSCEQNLNHDAMYWYRQDPGQGLRLIYYSQIVNDFQKGDIAEGYSVSREKKESFPLTVTSAQKNPTAFYLCASSISAGVENIQYFGAGTRLSVL.

This chain joins TRBV27 and TRBJ1-1; maybe TRBD1 (6 bases). This CDR3 region has 13 residues. Between the trimmed V and J ends, which lost 1 base and 6 bases, there was a span of 9 bases. The germline V gene has CDR1 MNHEY and CDR2 SMNVEV (reference sequence). In nucleotides, the CDR3 is TGTGCCAGCAGTTTATGGACAGCGTCTGAAGCTTTCTTT. Its translation is CASSLWTASEAFF.

The J gene is TRBJ2-2, the V gene TRBV9; 9 nucleotides agree with TRBD1. The CDR3 length is 15 residues. The germline V gene has CDR1 SGDLS and CDR2 YYNGEE. With V trimmed by 3 bases and J by 3 bases, 3 bases remained unmatched. CDR3 sequence: CASSGTGGYTGELFF. The DNA for the CDR3 is TGTGCCAGCAGCGGAACAGGGGGCTACACCGGGGAGCTGTTTTTT.